This TCR beta chain was captured by sequencing in a study of patients and donors after allogeneic stem cell transplantation (dated by TCRdb to 2019 to 2021). CDR1 and CDR2, looked up from the germline V gene (reference sequence), are DFQATT and SNEGSKA. Trimming at the junction amounts to 4 bases on V and 5 bases on J, and the germline ends lie 7 bases apart. The CDR3 runs 11 amino acids, cysteine and phenylalanine included. Only the CDR3 DNA is retained, 33 bases long and in frame from the first base. Library construction relied on RT-PCR. The run used a NextSeq 550. In TCRdb, the public reads were trimmed at Q25 with fastp and aligned with MiXCR, with productive beta chains retained. Each entry merges the rows of one CDR3 protein and shows their most common DNA and genes. The sample contains fewer than 500,000 distinct CDR3 sequences, approximately 16% of them found a single time. The ten largest clones capture 7% to 7.5% of the sample.

Points on this clonotype: This clone's antigen is unknown. No base quality values were provided; no much bigger clone lies one nucleotide off.

Input material: blood, either unsorted or a sorted T cell fraction (not recorded which). The rearrangement combines TRBV20-1 with TRBJ2-3, with an unclear D gene assignment. The receptor comes from a human donor who was either an allogeneic HSCT recipient or a stem cell or donor lymphocyte infusion donor (not recorded which). It is not recorded whose cells these are; they may come from a transplant donor. The DNA sequence is TGCAGTGCTATCAAGGGAGATACGCAGTATTTT. This is translated as CSAIKGDTQYF.